This TCR beta chain was identified in a study of OX40 agonist ivuxolimab in advanced cancers. Across the study: Ivuxolimab, an antibody acting as an agonist of OX40 (CD134), was used to treat patients. Of mixed ages from about 23 to 90 and averaging 60 years, the group was approximately 84% male. Therapy given before enrollment (anti-PD-1, anti-PD-L1 or anti-CTLA-4) was allowed, and over 35% had some.

In germline, CDR1 is SQVTM, CDR2 ANQGSEA. Trimming removed 5 bases from V and 5 bases from J, with 9 bases in between. The CDR3 is 11 residues long. Repertoires were generated with immunoSEQ multiplex PCR, while TCRdb's copy carries only in-frame clones and drops some. The sample holds about 80,000 clones, 90% seen once. Sequences were derived from CD4+ or CD8+ T cells sorted from blood, sampled in a trial of the OX40 agonist ivuxolimab. The chain employs TRBV29-1 and TRBJ2-5; D tentatively reads TRBD1 or TRBD2 (5 bases each). This clonotype originated in an adult with an advanced solid tumor such as melanoma, head and neck, liver or kidney cancer. The CDR3 DNA reads TGCAGCGTTTTTGAGGGGGAGACCCAGTACTTC. Its translation is CSVFEGETQYF. Supplemented by reference TRBV29-1 and TRBJ2-5, the full variable domain reads SAVISQKPSRDICQRGTSLTIQCQVDSQVTMMFWYRQQPGQSLTLIATANQGSEATYESGFVIDKFPISRPNLTFSTLTVSNMSPEDSSIYLCSVFEGETQYFGPGTRLLVL.